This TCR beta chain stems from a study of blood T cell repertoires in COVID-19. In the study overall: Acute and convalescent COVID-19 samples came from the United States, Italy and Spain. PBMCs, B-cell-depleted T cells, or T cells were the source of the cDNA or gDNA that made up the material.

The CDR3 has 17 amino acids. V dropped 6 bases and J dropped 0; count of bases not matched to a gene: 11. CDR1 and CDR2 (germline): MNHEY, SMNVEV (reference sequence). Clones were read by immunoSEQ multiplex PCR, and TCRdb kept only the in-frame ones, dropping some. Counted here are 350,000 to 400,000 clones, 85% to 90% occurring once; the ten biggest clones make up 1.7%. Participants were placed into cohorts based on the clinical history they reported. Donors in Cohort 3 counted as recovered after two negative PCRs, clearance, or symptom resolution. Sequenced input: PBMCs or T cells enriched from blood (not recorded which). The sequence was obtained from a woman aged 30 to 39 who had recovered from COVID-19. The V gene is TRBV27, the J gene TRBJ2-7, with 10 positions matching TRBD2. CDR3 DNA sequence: TGTGCCAGCAGCTTGACCGGGACTAGCGTTAGCTCCTACGAGCAGTACTTC. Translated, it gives CASSLTGTSVSSYEQYF.